This TCR beta chain was obtained from a study of blood T cell repertoires in COVID-19. Study at large: Samples representing acute and convalescent COVID-19 were sourced from the United States, Italy and Spain.

The data were produced by immunoSEQ multiplex PCR, yet TCRdb's version contains in-frame clones alone and is incomplete. This table has fewer than 350,000 clones, around 90% appearing once. V gave up 0 bases and J gave up 2 bases; unmatched junction bases: 5. The germline V gene has CDR1 SGHKS and CDR2 YYEKEE (reference sequence). The CDR3 is made up of 15 amino acids. The sequenced sample was PBMCs or T cells enriched from blood (not recorded which). The V and J genes are TRBV5-5 and TRBJ2-7; 7 bases line up with TRBD1. The sequence was collected from a woman in her thirties or forties with acute COVID-19. CDR3 bases: TGTGCCAGCAGCTTGGGAGCCGGGACAGCCTACGAGCAGTACTTC. Amino acids: CASSLGAGTAYEQYF.